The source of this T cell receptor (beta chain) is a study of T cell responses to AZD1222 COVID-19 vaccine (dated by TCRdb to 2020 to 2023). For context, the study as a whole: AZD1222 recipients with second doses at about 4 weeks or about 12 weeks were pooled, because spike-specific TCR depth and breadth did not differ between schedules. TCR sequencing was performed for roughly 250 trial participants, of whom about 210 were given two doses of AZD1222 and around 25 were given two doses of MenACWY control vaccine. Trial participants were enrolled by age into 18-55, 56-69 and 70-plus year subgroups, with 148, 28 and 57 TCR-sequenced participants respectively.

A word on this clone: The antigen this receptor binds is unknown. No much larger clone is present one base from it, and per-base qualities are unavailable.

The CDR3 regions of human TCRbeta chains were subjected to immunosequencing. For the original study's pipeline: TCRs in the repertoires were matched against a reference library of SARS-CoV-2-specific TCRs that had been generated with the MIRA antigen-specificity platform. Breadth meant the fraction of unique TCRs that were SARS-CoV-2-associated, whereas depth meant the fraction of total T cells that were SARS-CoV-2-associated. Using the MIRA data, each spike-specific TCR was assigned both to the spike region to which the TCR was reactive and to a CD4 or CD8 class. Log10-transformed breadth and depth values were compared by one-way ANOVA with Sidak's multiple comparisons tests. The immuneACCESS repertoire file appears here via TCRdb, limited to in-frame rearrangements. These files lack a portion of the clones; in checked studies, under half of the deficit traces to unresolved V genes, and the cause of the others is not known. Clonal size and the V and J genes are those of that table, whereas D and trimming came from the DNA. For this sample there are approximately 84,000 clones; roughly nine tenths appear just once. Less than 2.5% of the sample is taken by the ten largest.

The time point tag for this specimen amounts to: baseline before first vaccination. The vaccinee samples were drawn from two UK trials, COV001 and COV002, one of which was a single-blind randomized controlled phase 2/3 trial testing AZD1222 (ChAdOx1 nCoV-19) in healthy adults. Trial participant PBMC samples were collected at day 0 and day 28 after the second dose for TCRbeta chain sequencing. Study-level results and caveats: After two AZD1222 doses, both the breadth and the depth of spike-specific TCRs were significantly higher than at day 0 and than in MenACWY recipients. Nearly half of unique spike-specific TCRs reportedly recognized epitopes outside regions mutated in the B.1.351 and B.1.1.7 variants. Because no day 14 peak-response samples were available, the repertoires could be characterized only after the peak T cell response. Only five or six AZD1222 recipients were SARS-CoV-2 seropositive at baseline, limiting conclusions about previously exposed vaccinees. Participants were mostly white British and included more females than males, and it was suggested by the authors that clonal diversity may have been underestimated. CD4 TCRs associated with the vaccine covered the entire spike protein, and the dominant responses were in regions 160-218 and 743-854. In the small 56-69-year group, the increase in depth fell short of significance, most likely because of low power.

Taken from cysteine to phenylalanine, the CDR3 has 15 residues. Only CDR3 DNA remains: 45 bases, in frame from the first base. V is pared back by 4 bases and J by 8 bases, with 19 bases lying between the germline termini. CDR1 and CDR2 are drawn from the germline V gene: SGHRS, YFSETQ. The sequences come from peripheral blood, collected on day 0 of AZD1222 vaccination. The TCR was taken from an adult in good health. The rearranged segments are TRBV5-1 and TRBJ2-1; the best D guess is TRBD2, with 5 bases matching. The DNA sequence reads TGCGCCAGCAGCGCCTTAGTGGACTCCCTTCATGAGCAGTTCTTC. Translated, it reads CASSALVDSLHEQFF. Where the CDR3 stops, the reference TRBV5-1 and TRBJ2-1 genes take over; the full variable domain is KAGVTQTPRYLIKTRGQQVTLSCSPISGHRSVSWYQQTPGQGLQFLFEYFSETQRNKGNFPGRFSGRQFSNSRSEMNVSTLELGDSALYLCASSALVDSLHEQFFGPGTRLTVL.